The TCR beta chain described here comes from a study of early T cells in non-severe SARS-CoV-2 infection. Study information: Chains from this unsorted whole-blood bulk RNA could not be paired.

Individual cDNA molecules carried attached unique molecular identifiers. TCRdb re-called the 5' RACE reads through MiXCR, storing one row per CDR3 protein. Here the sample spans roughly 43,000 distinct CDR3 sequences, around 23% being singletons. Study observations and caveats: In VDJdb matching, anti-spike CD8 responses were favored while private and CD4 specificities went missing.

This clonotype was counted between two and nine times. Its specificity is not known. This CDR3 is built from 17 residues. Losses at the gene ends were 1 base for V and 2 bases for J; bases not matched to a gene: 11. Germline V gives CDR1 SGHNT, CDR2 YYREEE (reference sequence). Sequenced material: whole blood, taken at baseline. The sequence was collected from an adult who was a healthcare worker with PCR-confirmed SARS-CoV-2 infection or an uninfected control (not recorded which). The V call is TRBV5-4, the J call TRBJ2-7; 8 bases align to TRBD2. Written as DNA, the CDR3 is TGTGCCAGCAGCTTGAACCTCCCCGGACTAGCAGCCTACGAGCAGTACTTC. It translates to CASSLNLPGLAAYEQYF. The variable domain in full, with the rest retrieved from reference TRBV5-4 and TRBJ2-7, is ETGVTQSPTHLIKTRGQQVTLRCSSQSGHNTVSWYQQALGQGPQFIFQYYREEENGRGNFPPRFSGLQFPNYSSELNVNALELDDSALYLCASSLNLPGLAAYEQYFGPGTRLTVT.